This TCR beta chain was recovered during a study of vaccination and CD4 T cells after COVID-19. Study details: Participants got two doses of BNT162b2 or mRNA-1273 vaccine. Study-level findings and limits: 304 of 307 vaccine-specific clones from convalescent patients were spike mono-reactive.

The CDR3 is 15 residues long. Germline V gene lookup returns CDR1 SGHDN and CDR2 FVKESK. V shed 4 bases and J shed 3 bases, with 13 bases lying between them. With the Oncomine TCR Beta short-read assay, DNA from cultured CD4+ T cells was sequenced. Cultured CD4+ T cells yielded the extracted genomic DNA. Each CDR3 protein is one row after TCRdb ran MiXCR on the PCR reads. The sample holds under 30,000 distinct CDR3 sequences, roughly 44% seen once. Treatment in this sample: roughly 11-day PBMC culture with coronavirus spike peptide pools or control peptides (ViraFEST assay). ViraFEST expanded antigen-specific T cells with peptide pools, then sequenced TCRs. To note about this clonotype: Its antigen is not known.

Sequenced material: CD4+ T cells from blood, cultured in vitro, taken before SARS-CoV-2 vaccination. This chain connects TRBV14 to TRBJ2-1; tentatively, D is TRBD1 or TRBD2 (5 bases each). This clonotype was obtained from a human donor who received a COVID-19 vaccine. In DNA, the CDR3 is TGTGCCAGCAGCCGCCGGGACCAGATCTACAATGAGCAGTTCTTC. Amino acid sequence: CASSRRDQIYNEQFF.